Listed here is a single TCR beta chain. Its antigen remains unidentified. Trimming removed 4 bases from V and 9 bases from J; junction bases left unmatched: 10. Looked up from germline, CDR1 is SGHRS and CDR2 is YFSETQ. The CDR3 runs to 16 residues. The data were produced by immunoSEQ multiplex PCR, yet TCRdb's version contains in-frame clones alone and is incomplete. The data show about 110,000 clones, 85% to 95% seen once. This entry comes from a study of T cell responses to AZD1222 COVID-19 vaccine. Regarding the study as a whole: Spike-specific TCR breadth and depth grew following two AZD1222 doses.

The origin of this receptor is an adult who received the AZD1222 COVID-19 vaccine. The material sequenced was peripheral blood, taken 28 days after the second AZD1222 dose. This sequence joins TRBV5-1 and TRBJ2-1; 13 nucleotides line up with TRBD2. The CDR3 DNA reads as TGCGCCAGCAGCCACACTAGCGGGGGGGCCTCGGTTGAGCAGTTCTTC. It translates to CASSHTSGGASVEQFF.